A selection of T cell receptor beta chains follows, all from one sample in a study of T cell repertoires in cytomegalovirus infection. MiXCR, run by TCRdb on the reads, gives a single entry per CDR3 protein. The sample carries roughly 630,000 distinct CDR3 sequences, 20% to 25% recorded once. The sample was CD8+ T cells from PBMCs. The receptors stem from a human donor in good health (CMV status not recorded). Some clones in this sample may be carry-over from other donors' samples. Each CDR3 is given with its conserved first and last residue. Fields, in order: CDR3 DNA, CDR3 protein, J gene, D gene, clone size, CDR3 length, V gene. A D gene is named only where the DNA matches it firmly. Size values are once, few and many counts, or a class for expanded clones, and some rows have none.

TGTGCCAGCAGTTACCTCCCCCTACGCGGGGGGAGGACGGAGACCCAGTACTTC CASSYLPLRGGRTETQYF TRBJ2-5 TRBD2 NA 18 TRBV6-2/TRBV6-3
TGTGCCAGCAGCCGAGGACAGTTTAGCACAGATACGCAGTATTTT CASSRGQFSTDTQYF TRBJ2-3 NA many 15 TRBV7-2
TGTGCCAGCAGTTACTTACACACAGATACGCAGTATTTT CASSYLHTDTQYF TRBJ2-3 NA many 13 TRBV6-2/TRBV6-3
TGTGCCAGTAGTTGGAGCGGGGGAATGGATGAGCAGTTCTTC CASSWSGGMDEQFF TRBJ2-1 TRBD2 few 14 TRBV19
TGTGCCAGCAGTTTTAGGACGCACACAGATACGCAGTATTTT CASSFRTHTDTQYF TRBJ2-3 NA NA 14 TRBV28
TGTGCCAGCAGTTTTCAGGGGCCGAGCAAGTTAGGGTTTAATGAAAAACTGTTTTTT CASSFQGPSKLGFNEKLFF TRBJ1-4 NA few 19 TRBV28
TGTGCCAGCACCCGACGGAATCAGCCCCAGCATTTT CASTRRNQPQHF TRBJ1-5 NA NA 12 TRBV28
TGCAGCGTTCCCCCCGGGACTAGCGGGCCCACAGATACGCAGTATTTT CSVPPGTSGPTDTQYF TRBJ2-3 TRBD2 NA 16 TRBV29-1
TGTGCCAGCAGTTACGAATCACCGGGACAGATCTACAATGAGCAGTTCTTC CASSYESPGQIYNEQFF TRBJ2-1 TRBD1 NA 17 TRBV6-5
TGTGCCAGCAGCACGGACAGGGACAATGAGCAGTTCTTC CASSTDRDNEQFF TRBJ2-1 TRBD1 NA 13 TRBV7-6
TGTGCCAGCAGTTCCGACCACAATCAGCCCCAGCATTTT CASSSDHNQPQHF TRBJ1-5 NA many 13 TRBV28
TGTGCCAGCAGCTTAGGCAGCAACAATGAGCAGTTCTTC CASSLGSNNEQFF TRBJ2-1 NA many 13 TRBV7-9
TGTGCCAGCAGCCAAGAAGAGACAGGAAACGGCTACGAGCAGTACTTC CASSQEETGNGYEQYF TRBJ2-7 NA NA 16 TRBV4-2
TGTGCCGTCGCGGACGCGATCTACGAGCAGTACTTC CAVADAIYEQYF TRBJ2-7 NA many 12 TRBV7-2
TGCAGTGCCGGGGACAGGGGGCTGGACGGCTACACCTTC CSAGDRGLDGYTF TRBJ1-2 TRBD1 few 13 TRBV20-1
TGTGCCAGCAGCTGGACAGGGGGCGGGGGCACAGATACGCAGTATTTT CASSWTGGGGTDTQYF TRBJ2-3 TRBD1 NA 16 TRBV6-5
TGTGCCAGCAGCTTAGGCCTAGACCGCTACCAAGAGACCCAGTACTTC CASSLGLDRYQETQYF TRBJ2-5 NA NA 16 TRBV13